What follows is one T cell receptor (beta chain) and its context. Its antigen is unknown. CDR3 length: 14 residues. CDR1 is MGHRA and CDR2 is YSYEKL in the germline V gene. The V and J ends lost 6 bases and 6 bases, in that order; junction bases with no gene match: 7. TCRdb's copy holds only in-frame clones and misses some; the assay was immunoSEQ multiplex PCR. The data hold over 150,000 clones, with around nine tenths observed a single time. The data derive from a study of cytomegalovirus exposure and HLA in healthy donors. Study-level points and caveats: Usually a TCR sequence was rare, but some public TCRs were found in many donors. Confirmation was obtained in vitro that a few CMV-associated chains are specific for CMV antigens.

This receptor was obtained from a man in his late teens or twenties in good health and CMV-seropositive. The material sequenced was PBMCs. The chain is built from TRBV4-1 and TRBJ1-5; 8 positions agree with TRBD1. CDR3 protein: CASSPTGGGQPQHF. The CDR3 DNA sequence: TGCGCCAGCAGTCCAACAGGGGGTGGTCAGCCCCAGCATTTT.